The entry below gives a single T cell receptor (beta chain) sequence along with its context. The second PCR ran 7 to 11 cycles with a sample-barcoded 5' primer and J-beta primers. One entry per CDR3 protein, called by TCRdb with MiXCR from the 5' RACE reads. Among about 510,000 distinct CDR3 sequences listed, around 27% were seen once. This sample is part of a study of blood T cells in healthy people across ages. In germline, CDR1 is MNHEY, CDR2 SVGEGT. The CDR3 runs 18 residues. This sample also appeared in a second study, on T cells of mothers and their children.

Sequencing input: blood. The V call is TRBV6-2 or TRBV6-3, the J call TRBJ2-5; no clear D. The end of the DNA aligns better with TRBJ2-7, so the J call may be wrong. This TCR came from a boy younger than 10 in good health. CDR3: CASSYSNPTNSPLYEQYF. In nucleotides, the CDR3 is TGTGCCAGCAGTTACTCGAATCCTACGAATTCCCCTCTCTACGAGCAGTACTTC.